This TCR beta chain was identified in a study of control samples from healthy donors and cancer patients. The table came from immunoSEQ multiplex PCR; TCRdb's copy has only in-frame clones and leaves some out. The sample includes 150,000 to 200,000 clones, 92% seen only once; the top ten take 0.68%. Trimming left V 0 bases short and J 4 bases short, with 3 bases between. Germline values: CDR1 MRHNA, CDR2 SNTAGT. This CDR3 has 13 residues. This clone was found a few times. Sequencing was carried out using blood. The chain recombines TRBV6-4 with TRBJ2-2, with D hard to call. The TCR was taken from a woman in her twenties or thirties in good health. CDR3 protein: CASSDSGTGELFF. The DNA of the CDR3 is TGTGCCAGCAGTGACTCGGGCACCGGGGAGCTGTTTTTT.